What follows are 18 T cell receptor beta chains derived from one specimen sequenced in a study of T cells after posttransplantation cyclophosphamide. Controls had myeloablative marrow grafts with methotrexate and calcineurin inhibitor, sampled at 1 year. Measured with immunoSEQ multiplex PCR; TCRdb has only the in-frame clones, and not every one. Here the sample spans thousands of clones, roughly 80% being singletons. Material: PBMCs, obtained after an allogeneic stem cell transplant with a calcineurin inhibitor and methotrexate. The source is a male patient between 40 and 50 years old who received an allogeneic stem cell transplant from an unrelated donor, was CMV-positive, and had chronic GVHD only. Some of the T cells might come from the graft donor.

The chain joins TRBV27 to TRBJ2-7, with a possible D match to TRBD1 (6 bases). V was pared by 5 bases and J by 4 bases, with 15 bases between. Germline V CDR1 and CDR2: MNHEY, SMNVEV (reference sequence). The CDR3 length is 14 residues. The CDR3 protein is CASSPTGSWYEQYF. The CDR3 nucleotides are TGTGCCAGCAGTCCAACAGGGTCTTGGTACGAGCAGTACTTC.

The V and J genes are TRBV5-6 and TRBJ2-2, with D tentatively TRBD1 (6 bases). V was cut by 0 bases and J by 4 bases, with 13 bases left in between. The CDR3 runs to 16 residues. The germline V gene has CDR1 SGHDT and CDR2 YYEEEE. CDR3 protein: CASSLAEAGATGELFF. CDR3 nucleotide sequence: TGTGCCAGCAGCTTGGCCGAGGCAGGGGCCACCGGGGAGCTGTTTTTT.

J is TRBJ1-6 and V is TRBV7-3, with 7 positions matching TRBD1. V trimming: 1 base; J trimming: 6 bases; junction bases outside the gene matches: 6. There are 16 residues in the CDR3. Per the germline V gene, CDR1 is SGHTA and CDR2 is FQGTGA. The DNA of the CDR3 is TGTGCCAGCAGCTTAATTGGAGGGGGCTCTAATTCACCCCTCCACTTT. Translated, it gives CASSLIGGGSNSPLHF.

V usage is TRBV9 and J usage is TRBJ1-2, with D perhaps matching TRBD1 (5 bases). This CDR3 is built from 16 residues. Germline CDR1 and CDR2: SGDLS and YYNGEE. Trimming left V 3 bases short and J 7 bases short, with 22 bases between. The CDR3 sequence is CASSASPEQVGSGYTF. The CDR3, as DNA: TGTGCCAGCAGCGCCTCTCCTGAACAGGTTGGGTCTGGCTACACCTTC.

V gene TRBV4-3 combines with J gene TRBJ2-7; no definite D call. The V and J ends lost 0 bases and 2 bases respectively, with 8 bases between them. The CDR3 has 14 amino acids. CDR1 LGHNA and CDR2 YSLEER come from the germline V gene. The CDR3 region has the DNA TGCGCCAGCAGCCAAGATCTGGGCCCCTACGAGCAGTACTTC. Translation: CASSQDLGPYEQYF.

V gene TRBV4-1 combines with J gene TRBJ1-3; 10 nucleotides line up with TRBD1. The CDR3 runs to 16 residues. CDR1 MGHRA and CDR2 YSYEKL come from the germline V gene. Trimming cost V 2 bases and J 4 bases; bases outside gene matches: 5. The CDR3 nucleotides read TGCGCCAGCAGCCAACCCGGGACAGGGGAGGGAAACACCATATATTTT. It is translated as CASSQPGTGEGNTIYF.

CDR3 sequence (DNA): TGTGCCAGCAGCCGGGACATATACAATGAGCAGTTCTTC. It translates to CASSRDIYNEQFF. J is TRBJ2-1 and V is TRBV2; maybe TRBD1 (6 bases). The germline V gene encodes CDR1 SNHLY and CDR2 FYNNEI. The CDR3 covers 13 residues. Trimming removed 6 bases at V and 4 bases at J, with 10 bases between.

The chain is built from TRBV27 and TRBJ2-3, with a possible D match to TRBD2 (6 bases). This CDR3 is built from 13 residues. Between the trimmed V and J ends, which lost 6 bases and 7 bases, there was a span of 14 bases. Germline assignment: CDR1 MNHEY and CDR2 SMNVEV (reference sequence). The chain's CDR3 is CASRATGVNTQYF. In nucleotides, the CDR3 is TGTGCCAGCAGGGCTACGGGGGTAAATACGCAGTATTTT.

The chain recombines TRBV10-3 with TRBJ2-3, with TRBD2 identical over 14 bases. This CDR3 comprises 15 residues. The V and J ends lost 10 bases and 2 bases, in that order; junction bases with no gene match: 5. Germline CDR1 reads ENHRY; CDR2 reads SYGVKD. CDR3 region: CATRLAGGFTDTQYF. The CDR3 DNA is TGTGCCACAAGACTAGCGGGAGGGTTCACAGATACGCAGTATTTT.

The CDR3 DNA follows: TGTGCCAGCAGCCTCCAGACAGGGAACACCGGGGAGCTGTTTTTT. Encoded protein: CASSLQTGNTGELFF. The rearrangement joins TRBV7-8 to TRBJ2-2; TRBD1 is a possible D gene (6 bases). This CDR3 has 15 residues. The ends were cut back, 5 bases at V and 1 base at J, with 11 bases in the middle. Germline V gives CDR1 SGHVS, CDR2 FQNEAQ.

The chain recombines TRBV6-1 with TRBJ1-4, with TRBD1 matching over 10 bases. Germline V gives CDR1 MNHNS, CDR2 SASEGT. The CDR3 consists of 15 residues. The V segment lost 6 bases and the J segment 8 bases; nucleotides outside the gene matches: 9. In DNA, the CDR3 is TGTGCCAGCAGCCCCGGGACAGGGGAAGTCGAAAAACTGTTTTTT. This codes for CASSPGTGEVEKLFF.

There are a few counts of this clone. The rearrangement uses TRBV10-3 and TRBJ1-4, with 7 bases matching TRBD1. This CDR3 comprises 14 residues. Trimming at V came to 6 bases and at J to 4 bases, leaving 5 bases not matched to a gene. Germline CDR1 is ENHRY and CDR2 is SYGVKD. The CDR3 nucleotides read TGTGCCATCAGGCAGGGACAGCATAATGAAAAACTGTTTTTT. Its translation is CAIRQGQHNEKLFF.

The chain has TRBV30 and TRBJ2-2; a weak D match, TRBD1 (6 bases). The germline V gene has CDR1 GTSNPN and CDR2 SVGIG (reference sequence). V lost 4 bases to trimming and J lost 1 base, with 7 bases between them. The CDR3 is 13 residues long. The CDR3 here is CAWMDRNTGELFF. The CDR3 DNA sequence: TGTGCCTGGATGGACAGGAACACCGGGGAGCTGTTTTTT.

CDR3 coding DNA: TGTGCCAGCTCACCACTAGGACAGGGGATAAACATTCAGTACTTC. It specifies CASSPLGQGINIQYF. The genes are TRBV18 and TRBJ2-4; 9 bases line up with TRBD1. The CDR3 length is 15 residues. Germline V lookup: CDR1 KGHSH, CDR2 LQKENI. J lost 6 bases, V lost 1 base, and 4 bases had no gene match.

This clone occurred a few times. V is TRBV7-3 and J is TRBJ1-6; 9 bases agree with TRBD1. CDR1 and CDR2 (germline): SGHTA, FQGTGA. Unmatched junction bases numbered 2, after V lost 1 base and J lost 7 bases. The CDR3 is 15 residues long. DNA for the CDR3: TGTGCCAGCAGCTTAAGGACAGGGGTAAATTCACCCCTCCACTTT. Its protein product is CASSLRTGVNSPLHF.

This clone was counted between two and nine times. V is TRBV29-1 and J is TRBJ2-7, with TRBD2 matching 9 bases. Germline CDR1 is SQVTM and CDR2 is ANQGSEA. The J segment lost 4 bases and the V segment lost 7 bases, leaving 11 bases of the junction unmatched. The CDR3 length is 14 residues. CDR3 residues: CSASGTGGRYEQYF. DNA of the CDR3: TGCAGCGCTAGCGGGACTGGGGGACGATACGAGCAGTACTTC.

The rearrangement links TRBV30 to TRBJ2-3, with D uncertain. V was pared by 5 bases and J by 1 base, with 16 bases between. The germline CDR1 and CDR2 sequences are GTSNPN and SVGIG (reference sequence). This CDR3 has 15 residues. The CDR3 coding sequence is TGTGCCTGGGACCGCGGCCTAGACCGCACAGATACGCAGTATTTT. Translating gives CAWDRGLDRTDTQYF.

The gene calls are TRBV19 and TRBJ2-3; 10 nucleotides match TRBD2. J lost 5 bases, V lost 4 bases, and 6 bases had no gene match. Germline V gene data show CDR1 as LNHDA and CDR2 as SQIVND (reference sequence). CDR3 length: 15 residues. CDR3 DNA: TGTGCCAGTAGTACCCAGCGGGGGGGCCAAGATACGCAGTATTTT. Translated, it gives CASSTQRGGQDTQYF. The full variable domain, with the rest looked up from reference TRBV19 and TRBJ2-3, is DGGITQSPKYLFRKEGQNVTLSCEQNLNHDAMYWYRQDPGQGLRLIYYSQIVNDFQKGDIAEGYSVSREKKESFPLTVTSAQKNPTAFYLCASSTQRGGQDTQYFGPGTRLTVL.